The clone carrying this T cell receptor beta chain was recorded at least ten times. This CDR3 is 15 amino acids long. V lost 7 bases, J lost 6 bases, and 18 bases lay in between. Germline V gene data show CDR1 as LGHDT and CDR2 as YNNKEL (reference sequence). These data originate in a study of T-cell reconstitution after alpha-beta-depleted transplantation in children. Researchers prepared the TCRbeta library using unique molecular identifiers, the study reports. TCRdb analysed the PCR reads with MiXCR anew, one entry per CDR3 protein. The sample has 190,000 or so distinct CDR3 sequences; approximately 6.6% are singletons.

The J gene is TRBJ2-2, the V gene TRBV3-1; D assignment may be TRBD1 or TRBD2 (5 bases each). The sequence derives from a human donor who donated a stem cell graft to a child with Wiskott-Aldrich syndrome. The sequencing here drew on PBMCs from the stem cell graft donor, taken from the stem cell graft. CDR3 DNA: TGTGCCAGCACCTTCAACGGGGACGGGGCCGGGGAGCTGTTTTTT. Its protein is CASTFNGDGAGELFF.